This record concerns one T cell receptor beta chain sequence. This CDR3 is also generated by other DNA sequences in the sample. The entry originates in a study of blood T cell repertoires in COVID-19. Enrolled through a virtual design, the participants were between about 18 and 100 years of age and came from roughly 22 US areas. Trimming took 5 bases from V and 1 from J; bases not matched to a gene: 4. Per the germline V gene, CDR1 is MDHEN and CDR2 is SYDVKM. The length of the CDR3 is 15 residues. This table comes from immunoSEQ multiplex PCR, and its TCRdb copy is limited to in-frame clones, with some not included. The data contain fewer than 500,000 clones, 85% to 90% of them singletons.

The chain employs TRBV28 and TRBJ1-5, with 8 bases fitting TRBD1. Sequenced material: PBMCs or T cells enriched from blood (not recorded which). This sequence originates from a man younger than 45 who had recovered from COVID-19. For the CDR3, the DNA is TGTGCCAGCAGTACTGGACAGGGCAGCAATCAGCCCCAGCATTTT. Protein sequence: CASSTGQGSNQPQHF.